This passage covers 9 T cell receptor beta chains from one sample sequenced in a study of blood T cell repertoires in COVID-19. The method was immunoSEQ multiplex PCR; TCRdb's version includes in-frame clones alone and lacks a portion of them. The profile shows around 200,000 clones, 88% of them singletons. The sample consisted of peripheral blood. The receptors derive from a man aged 18 to 35 with active or convalescent COVID-19.

The chain couples TRBV5-6 to TRBJ2-5, with 8 bases aligning to TRBD1. This CDR3 has 15 residues. Germline CDR1 and CDR2: SGHDT and YYEEEE. After removal of 0 bases from V and 2 bases from J, the junction contained 3 bases not matched to a gene. Here the CDR3 reads CASSLGGQGQETQYF. The DNA of the CDR3 is TGTGCCAGCAGCTTGGGAGGACAGGGTCAAGAGACCCAGTACTTC.

CDR3: CASSQNRGMYGYTF. In DNA, the CDR3 is TGCGCCAGCAGCCAAAACAGGGGGATGTATGGCTACACCTTC. This chain uses TRBV4-1 with TRBJ1-2, with 8 bases aligning to TRBD1. CDR1 and CDR2 (germline): MGHRA, YSYEKL. The trim removed 2 bases at V and 5 bases at J, leaving 4 bases unmatched. The CDR3 has 14 residues.

This sequence joins TRBV2 and TRBJ2-2, with D possibly matching TRBD2 (5 bases). CDR1 SNHLY and CDR2 FYNNEI come from the germline V gene. The CDR3 covers 13 residues. V lost 7 bases, J lost 7 bases, and 13 bases lay in between. In nucleotides, the CDR3 is TGTGCCAGCACCAGCGGTTTCGTCGGGGAGCTGTTTTTT. Amino acid sequence: CASTSGFVGELFF.

The chain recombines TRBV2 with TRBJ2-7; a possible D gene is TRBD1 (6 bases). Trimming stripped 9 bases from V and 1 base from J, with 10 bases between. CDR3 length: 12 amino acids. Germline V lookup: CDR1 SNHLY, CDR2 FYNNEI. For the CDR3, the DNA is TGTGCCAGTACGGACAGTTCCTACGAGCAGTACTTC. It is translated as CASTDSSYEQYF.

The J gene is TRBJ2-3, the V gene TRBV5-1; 7 nucleotides match TRBD2. V dropped 5 bases and J dropped 1; count of bases not matched to a gene: 7. The germline V gene encodes CDR1 SGHRS and CDR2 YFSETQ. The CDR3 totals 15 residues. DNA for the CDR3: TGCGCCAGCAGTAAAACTAGCGACGGCACAGATACGCAGTATTTT. This translates into CASSKTSDGTDTQYF.

V gene TRBV6-1 combines with J gene TRBJ1-5; D not certain. V gave up 0 bases and J gave up 4 bases, with 16 bases separating them. Per the germline V gene, CDR1 is MNHNS and CDR2 is SASEGT. The CDR3 totals 17 residues. The CDR3 sequence: CASSEALLIAGNQPQHF. CDR3 bases: TGTGCCAGCAGTGAAGCGTTATTAATCGCAGGTAATCAGCCCCAGCATTTT.

The chain joins TRBV11-2 to TRBJ2-1; D call uncertain. Germline loops: CDR1 SGHAT, CDR2 FQNNGV. The V end lost 1 base, the J end lost 4 bases, and 11 bases lay between the germline ends. The CDR3 covers 15 residues. The CDR3 loop is CASSLGTRIYNEQFF. For the CDR3, the DNA is TGTGCCAGCAGCTTAGGAACGCGGATTTACAATGAGCAGTTCTTC.

This chain uses TRBV5-6 with TRBJ1-3; D gene unclear. Germline V CDR1 and CDR2: SGHDT, YYEEEE. This CDR3 spans 14 amino acids. Between the trimmed V and J ends, which lost 0 bases and 4 bases, there was a span of 8 bases. CDR3 sequence (DNA): TGTGCCAGCAGCTTGGGAGGGTTGGGAAACACCATATATTTT. It is translated as CASSLGGLGNTIYF. Full variable domain (rest looked up from reference TRBV5-6 and TRBJ1-3): DAGVTQSPTHLIKTRGQQVTLRCSPKSGHDTVSWYQQALGQGPQFIFQYYEEEERQRGNFPDRFSGHQFPNYSSELNVNALLLGDSALYLCASSLGGLGNTIYFGEGSWLTVV.

The chain joins TRBV6-5 to TRBJ1-2; the match to TRBD1 covers 8 bases. The CDR3 extends over 13 amino acids. J was trimmed by 13 bases and V by 4 bases; bases with no gene match: 11. The germline V gene has CDR1 MNHEY and CDR2 SVGAGI. The CDR3 region has the DNA TGTGCCAGCAGTTCGGACAGGGTAGGAATTAGCACCTTC. It is translated as CASSSDRVGISTF.